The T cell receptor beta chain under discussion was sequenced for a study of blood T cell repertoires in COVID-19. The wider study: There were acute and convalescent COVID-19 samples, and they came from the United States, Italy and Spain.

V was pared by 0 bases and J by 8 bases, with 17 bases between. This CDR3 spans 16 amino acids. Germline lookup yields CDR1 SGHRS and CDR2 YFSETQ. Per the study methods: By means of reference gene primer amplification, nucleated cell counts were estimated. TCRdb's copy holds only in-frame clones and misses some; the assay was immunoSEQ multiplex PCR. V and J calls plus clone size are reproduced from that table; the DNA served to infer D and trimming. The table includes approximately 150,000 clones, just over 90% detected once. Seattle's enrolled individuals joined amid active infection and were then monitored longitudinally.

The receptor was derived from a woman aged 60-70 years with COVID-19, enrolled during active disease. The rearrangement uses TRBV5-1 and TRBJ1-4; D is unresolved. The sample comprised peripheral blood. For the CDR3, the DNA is TGCGCCAGCAGCTTGGCCATCCGCGGGGAGGGAGAAAAACTGTTTTTT. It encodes CASSLAIRGEGEKLFF.